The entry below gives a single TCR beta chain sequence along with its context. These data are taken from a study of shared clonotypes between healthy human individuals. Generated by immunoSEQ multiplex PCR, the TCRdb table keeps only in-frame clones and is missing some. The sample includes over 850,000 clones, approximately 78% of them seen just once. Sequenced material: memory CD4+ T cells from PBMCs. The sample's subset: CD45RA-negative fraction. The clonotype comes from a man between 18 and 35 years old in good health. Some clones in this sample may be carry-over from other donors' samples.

The CDR3 reads CASRDDRGPGGYTF. The CDR3 DNA follows: TGTGCCAGCCGAGATGACAGGGGGCCAGGTGGCTACACCTTC. The chain combines TRBV9 with TRBJ1-2; 10 nucleotides align to TRBD1. Germline CDR1 and CDR2: SGDLS and YYNGEE. V shed 7 bases and J 7 bases; nucleotides not matched to a gene: 10. CDR3 length: 14 amino acids.